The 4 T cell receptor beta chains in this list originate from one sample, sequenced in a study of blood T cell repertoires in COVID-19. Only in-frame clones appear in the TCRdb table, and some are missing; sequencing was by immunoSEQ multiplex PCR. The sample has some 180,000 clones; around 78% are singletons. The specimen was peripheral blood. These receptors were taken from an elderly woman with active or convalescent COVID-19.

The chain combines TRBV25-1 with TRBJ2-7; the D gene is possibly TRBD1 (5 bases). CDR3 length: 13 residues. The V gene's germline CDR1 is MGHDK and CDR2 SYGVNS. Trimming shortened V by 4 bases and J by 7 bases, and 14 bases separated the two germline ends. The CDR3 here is CASSAAGKIEQYF. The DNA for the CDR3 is TGTGCCAGCAGTGCGGCAGGGAAGATTGAGCAGTACTTC.

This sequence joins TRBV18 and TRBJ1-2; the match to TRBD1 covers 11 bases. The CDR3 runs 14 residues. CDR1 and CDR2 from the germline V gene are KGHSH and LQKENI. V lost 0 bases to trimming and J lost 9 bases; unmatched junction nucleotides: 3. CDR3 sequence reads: CASSPPRDRGSYTF. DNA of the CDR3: TGTGCCAGCTCACCACCGAGGGACAGGGGGAGCTACACCTTC.

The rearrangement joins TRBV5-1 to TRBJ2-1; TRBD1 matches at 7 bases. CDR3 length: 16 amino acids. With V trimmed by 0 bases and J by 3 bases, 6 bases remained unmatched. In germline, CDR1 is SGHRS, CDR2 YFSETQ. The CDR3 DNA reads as TGCGCCAGCAGCTTGGTCCCCCGGGACAGCTACAATGAGCAGTTCTTC. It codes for CASSLVPRDSYNEQFF.

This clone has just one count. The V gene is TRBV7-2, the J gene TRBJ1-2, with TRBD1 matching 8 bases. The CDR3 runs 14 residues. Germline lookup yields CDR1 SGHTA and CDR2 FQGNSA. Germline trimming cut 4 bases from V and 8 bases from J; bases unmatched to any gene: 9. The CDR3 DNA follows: TGTGCCAGCAGCTCCTACAGGGGGGGAGGCGGCTACACCTTC. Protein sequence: CASSSYRGGGGYTF.